These T cell receptor beta chains were read from a single sample in a study of CD8 T cells in Susac syndrome. MiXCR, run by TCRdb on the immunoSEQ multiplex PCR reads, gives a single entry per CDR3 protein. Counted here are some 190,000 distinct CDR3 sequences, 85% to 95% occurring once; the ten biggest clones make up around 0.1%. The sequenced material came from CD4+ T cells from PBMCs. The receptors here all came from a human donor in good health. The CDR3 runs from the conserved cysteine through the conserved F or W. The order of the fields is D gene, clone size, J gene, V gene, CDR3 protein, CDR3 DNA. The D gene is left open where the match is weak. Clone sizes are given selectively: once, few, many, or a class where the clone is expanded.

TRBD1	once	TRBJ2-1	TRBV3-1	CASSQGRQGYNEQFF	TGTGCCAGCAGCCAAGGTCGACAGGGGTACAATGAGCAGTTCTTC
.	.	TRBJ2-4	TRBV19	CASSIKGGGAKSGRDIQYF	TGTGCCAGTAGTATAAAAGGGGGAGGGGCGAAAAGCGGTCGTGACATTCAGTACTTC
.	.	TRBJ2-3	TRBV6-5	CASSYSDPGLDTQYF	TGTGCCAGCAGTTACTCGGACCCCGGTTTGGATACGCAGTATTTT
TRBD1	once	TRBJ1-6	TRBV25-1	CASSQTGDSPLHF	TGTGCCAGCAGTCAGACAGGGGATTCACCCCTCCACTTT
.	.	TRBJ2-1	TRBV7-2	CASSFTRDGQFF	TGTGCCAGCAGCTTCACACGGGACGGGCAGTTCTTC
.	.	TRBJ2-5	TRBV3-1	CASSQRVGTETQYF	TGTGCCAGCAGCCAACGAGTCGGCACAGAGACCCAGTACTTC
TRBD1	.	TRBJ1-1	TRBV10-3	CAISRQGATEAFF	TGTGCCATCAGCCGACAGGGGGCCACTGAAGCTTTCTTT
.	.	TRBJ1-6	TRBV4-1	CASSLSRSPLHF	TGCGCCAGCAGCCTGAGTCGTTCACCCCTCCACTTT
.	.	TRBJ1-1	TRBV18	CASSLTDKNTEAFF	TGTGCCAGCTCATTAACGGACAAGAACACTGAAGCTTTCTTT
TRBD2	.	TRBJ2-1	TRBV12-3/TRBV12-4	CASAPRASGRDEQFF	TGTGCCAGCGCCCCACGAGCTAGCGGTAGGGATGAGCAGTTCTTC
TRBD1	.	TRBJ2-7	TRBV29-1	CSVDRGHEQYF	TGCAGCGTAGACAGGGGCCACGAGCAGTACTTC
TRBD1	.	TRBJ2-2	TRBV7-8	CASSWDRDTGELFF	TGTGCCAGCAGCTGGGACAGGGACACCGGGGAGCTGTTTTTT
.	.	TRBJ1-4	TRBV2	CASKTGRATNEKLFF	TGTGCCAGCAAAACAGGGCGCGCAACTAATGAAAAACTGTTTTTT
.	.	TRBJ1-5	TRBV12-3/TRBV12-4	CASSAMEGQPQHF	TGTGCCAGCAGTGCCATGGAGGGCCAGCCCCAGCATTTT
TRBD2	once	TRBJ2-1	TRBV6-5	CATREDNEQFF	TGTGCCACCCGGGAGGACAATGAGCAGTTCTTC
TRBD1	.	TRBJ2-1	TRBV24-1	CATSDSPGQYEQFF	TGTGCCACCAGTGATTCGCCGGGACAGTATGAGCAGTTCTTC
TRBD1	.	TRBJ1-2	TRBV29-1	CSTRTQGYGYTF	TGCAGCACCCGGACACAGGGGTATGGCTACACCTTC
TRBD1	.	TRBJ2-5	TRBV2	CAGGTGNQETQYF	TGTGCCGGAGGGACAGGCAACCAAGAGACCCAGTACTTC
.	.	TRBJ2-1	TRBV2	CASSTGIDVYNEQFF	TGTGCCAGCAGCACAGGGATCGACGTCTACAATGAGCAGTTCTTC
.	once	TRBJ2-5	TRBV29-1	CSGASGVQETQYF	TGCAGCGGCGCCTCAGGGGTACAAGAGACCCAGTACTTC
TRBD1	once	TRBJ1-2	TRBV12-3/TRBV12-4	CASSLKRQGGGYGYTF	TGTGCCAGCAGCCTTAAAAGACAGGGCGGTGGCTATGGCTACACCTTC
TRBD2	.	TRBJ2-1	TRBV29-1	CSVVPGRERSYNEQFF	TGCAGCGTTGTTCCCGGGAGGGAAAGGTCCTACAATGAGCAGTTCTTC
.	.	TRBJ1-2	TRBV9	CASSVGLQTYGYTF	TGTGCCAGCAGCGTAGGCCTCCAGACCTATGGCTACACCTTC
.	.	TRBJ1-2	TRBV3-1	CASSQDTRVSGYTF	TGTGCCAGCAGCCAAGATACCAGGGTGAGTGGCTACACCTTC
.	.	TRBJ2-1	TRBV3-1	CASSQAAVFSYNEQFF	TGTGCCAGCAGTCAAGCGGCGGTCTTCTCCTACAATGAGCAGTTCTTC
TRBD2	.	TRBJ2-1	TRBV3-1	CASSRHGLAGGSGAYNEQFF	TGTGCCAGCAGCCGCCACGGACTAGCGGGGGGGAGTGGGGCCTACAATGAGCAGTTCTTC
TRBD2	.	TRBJ2-5	TRBV20-1	CSALGLAGDETQYF	TGCAGTGCCCTGGGACTAGCGGGAGATGAGACCCAGTACTTC
.	.	TRBJ1-1	TRBV20-1	CSAPRVGTEAFF	TGCAGTGCTCCCCGAGTGGGTACTGAAGCTTTCTTT
TRBD2	.	TRBJ2-1	TRBV30	CAWRGRGTDEQFF	TGTGCCTGGAGGGGGCGGGGGACGGATGAGCAGTTCTTC
.	.	TRBJ1-1	TRBV3-1	CASKGGIDTEAFF	TGTGCCAGCAAGGGCGGAATCGACACTGAAGCTTTCTTT
.	.	TRBJ2-2	TRBV3-1	CASSHLRSSSNTGELFF	TGTGCCAGCAGCCACCTGCGGTCCAGTTCGAACACCGGGGAGCTGTTTTTT
.	.	TRBJ2-3	TRBV6-2/TRBV6-3	CASSYSPGRSNTQYF	TGTGCCAGCAGTTACTCCCCGGGACGGTCAAATACGCAGTATTTT
.	.	TRBJ1-1	TRBV7-2	CASSLKGGTEAFF	TGTGCCAGCAGCTTAAAGGGCGGCACTGAAGCTTTCTTT
TRBD1	.	TRBJ2-2	TRBV12-3/TRBV12-4	CASSPRDRGNTGELFF	TGTGCCAGCAGTCCCCGGGACAGGGGAAACACCGGGGAGCTGTTTTTT
.	.	TRBJ2-3	TRBV7-2	CASSSKSGTDSTDTQYF	TGTGCCAGCAGCTCCAAATCCGGGACCGATAGCACAGATACGCAGTATTTT
TRBD2	.	TRBJ2-6	TRBV9	CASSTTSGSGANVLTF	TGTGCCAGCAGCACGACTAGCGGCTCTGGGGCCAACGTCCTGACTTTC
.	.	TRBJ2-7	TRBV5-1	CASSRGEVGYEQYF	TGCGCCAGCAGCAGAGGCGAAGTTGGCTACGAGCAGTACTTC
.	.	TRBJ1-2	TRBV20-1	CSARDPAAGYTF	TGCAGTGCTAGAGATCCTGCCGCGGGCTACACCTTC
.	.	TRBJ2-1	TRBV27	CASRELAMYNEQFF	TGTGCCAGCAGAGAACTAGCAATGTACAATGAGCAGTTCTTC
TRBD1	.	TRBJ1-2	TRBV5-4	CASSDPTGDHTF	TGTGCCAGCAGCGACCCCACAGGGGATCACACCTTC